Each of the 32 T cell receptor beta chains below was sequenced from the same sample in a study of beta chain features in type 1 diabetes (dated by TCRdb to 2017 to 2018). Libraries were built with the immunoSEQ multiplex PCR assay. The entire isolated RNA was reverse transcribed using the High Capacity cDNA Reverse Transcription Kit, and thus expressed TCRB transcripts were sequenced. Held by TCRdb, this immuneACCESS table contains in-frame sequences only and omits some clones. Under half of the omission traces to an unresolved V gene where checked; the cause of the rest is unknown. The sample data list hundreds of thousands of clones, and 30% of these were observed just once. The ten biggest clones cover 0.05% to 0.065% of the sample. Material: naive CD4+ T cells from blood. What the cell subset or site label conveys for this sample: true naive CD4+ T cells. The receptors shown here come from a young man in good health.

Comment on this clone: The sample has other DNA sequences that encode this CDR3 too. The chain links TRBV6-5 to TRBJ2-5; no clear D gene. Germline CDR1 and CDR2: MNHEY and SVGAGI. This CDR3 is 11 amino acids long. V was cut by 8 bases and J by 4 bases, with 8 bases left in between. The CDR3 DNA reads TGTGCCAGCTCTAGGGCAGAGACCCAGTACTTC. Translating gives CASSRAETQYF.

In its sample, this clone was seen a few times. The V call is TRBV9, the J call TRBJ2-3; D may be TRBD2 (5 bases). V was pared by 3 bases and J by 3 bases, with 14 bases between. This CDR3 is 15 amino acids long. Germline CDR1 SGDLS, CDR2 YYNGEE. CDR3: CASSASGSGTDTQYF. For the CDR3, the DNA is TGTGCCAGCAGCGCCTCTGGCAGCGGTACAGATACGCAGTATTTT. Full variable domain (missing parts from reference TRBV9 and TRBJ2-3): DSGVTQTPKHLITATGQRVTLRCSPRSGDLSVYWYQQSLDQGLQFLIQYYNGEERAKGNILERFSAQQFPDLHSELNLSSLELGDSALYFCASSASGSGTDTQYFGPGTRLTVL.

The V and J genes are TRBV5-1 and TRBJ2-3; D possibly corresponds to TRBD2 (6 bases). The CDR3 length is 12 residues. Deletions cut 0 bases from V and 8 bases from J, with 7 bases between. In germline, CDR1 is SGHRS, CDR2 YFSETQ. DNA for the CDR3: TGCGCCAGCAGCTTGGAAGCGGGTACGCAGTATTTT. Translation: CASSLEAGTQYF.

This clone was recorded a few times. The CDR3 loop reads CAWSSQVTTEAFF. The CDR3 DNA reads as TGTGCCTGGAGTTCACAGGTTACCACTGAAGCTTTCTTT. The chain combines TRBV30 with TRBJ1-1; tentative D call: TRBD1 (5 bases). The CDR3 loop spans 13 amino acids. Trimming removed 2 bases at V and 4 bases at J, with 11 bases between. Germline-derived CDR1 and CDR2 are GTSNPN and SVGIG (reference sequence).

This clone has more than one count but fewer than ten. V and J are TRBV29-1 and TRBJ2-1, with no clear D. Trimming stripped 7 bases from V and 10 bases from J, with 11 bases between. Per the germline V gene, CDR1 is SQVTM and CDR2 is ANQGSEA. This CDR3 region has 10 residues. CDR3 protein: CSGGYGEQFF. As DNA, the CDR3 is TGCAGCGGGGGTTACGGGGAGCAGTTCTTC.

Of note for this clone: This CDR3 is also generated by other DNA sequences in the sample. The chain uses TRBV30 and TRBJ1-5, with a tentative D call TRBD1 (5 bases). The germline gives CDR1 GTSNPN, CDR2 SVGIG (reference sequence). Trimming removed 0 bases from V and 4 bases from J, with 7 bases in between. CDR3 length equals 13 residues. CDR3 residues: CAWSVGGNQPQHF. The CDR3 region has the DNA TGTGCCTGGAGTGTTGGGGGTAATCAGCCCCAGCATTTT.

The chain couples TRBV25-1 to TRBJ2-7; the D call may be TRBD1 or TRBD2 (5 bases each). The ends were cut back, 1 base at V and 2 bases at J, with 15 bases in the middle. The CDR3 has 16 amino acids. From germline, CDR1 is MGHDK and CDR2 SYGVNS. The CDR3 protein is CASSESGPIGAYEQYF. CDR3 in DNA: TGTGCCAGCAGTGAATCGGGGCCCATTGGGGCCTACGAGCAGTACTTC.

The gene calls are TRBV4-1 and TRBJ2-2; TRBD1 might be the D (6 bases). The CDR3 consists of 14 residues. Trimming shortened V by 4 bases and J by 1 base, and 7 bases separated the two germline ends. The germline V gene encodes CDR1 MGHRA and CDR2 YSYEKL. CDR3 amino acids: CASSPDRNTGELFF. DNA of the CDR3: TGCGCCAGCAGCCCGGACAGGAACACCGGGGAGCTGTTTTTT.

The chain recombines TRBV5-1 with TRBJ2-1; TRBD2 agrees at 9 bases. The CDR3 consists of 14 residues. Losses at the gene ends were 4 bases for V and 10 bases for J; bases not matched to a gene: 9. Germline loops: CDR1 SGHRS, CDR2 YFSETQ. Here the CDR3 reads CASSPRVAGVEQFF. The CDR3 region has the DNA TGCGCCAGCAGCCCCAGGGTAGCGGGAGTCGAGCAGTTCTTC.

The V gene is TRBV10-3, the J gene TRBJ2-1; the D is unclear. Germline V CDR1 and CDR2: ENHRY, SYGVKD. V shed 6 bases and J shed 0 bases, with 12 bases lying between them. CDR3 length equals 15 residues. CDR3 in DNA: TGTGCCATCAGCTCGGGTCATCTCTCCTACAATGAGCAGTTCTTC. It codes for CAISSGHLSYNEQFF.

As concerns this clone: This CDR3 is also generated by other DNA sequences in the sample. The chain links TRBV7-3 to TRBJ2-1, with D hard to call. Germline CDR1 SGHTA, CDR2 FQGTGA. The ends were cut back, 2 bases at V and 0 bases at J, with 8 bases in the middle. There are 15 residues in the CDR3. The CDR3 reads CASSLGSSSYNEQFF. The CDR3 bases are TGTGCCAGCAGCTTAGGTAGCAGCTCCTACAATGAGCAGTTCTTC.

CDR3 residues: CASSVEISKTGAYEQYF. In DNA form, the CDR3 reads TGTGCCAGCAGCGTAGAAATCTCAAAAACGGGGGCCTACGAGCAGTACTTC. The rearrangement joins TRBV9 to TRBJ2-7, with D maybe TRBD2 (6 bases). V gave up 0 bases and J gave up 2 bases, with 18 bases separating them. This CDR3 is 17 amino acids long. Germline values: CDR1 SGDLS, CDR2 YYNGEE.

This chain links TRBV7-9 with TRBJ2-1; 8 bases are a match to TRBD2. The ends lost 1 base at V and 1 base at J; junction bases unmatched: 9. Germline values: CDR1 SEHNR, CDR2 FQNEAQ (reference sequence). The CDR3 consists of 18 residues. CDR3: CASSLGRLALLSYNEQFF. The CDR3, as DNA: TGTGCCAGCAGCTTAGGCAGACTAGCGCTCTTATCCTACAATGAGCAGTTCTTC.

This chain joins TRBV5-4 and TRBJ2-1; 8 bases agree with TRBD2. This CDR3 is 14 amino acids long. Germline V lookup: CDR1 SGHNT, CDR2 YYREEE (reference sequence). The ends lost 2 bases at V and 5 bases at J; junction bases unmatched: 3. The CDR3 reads CASSLTSGHNEQFF. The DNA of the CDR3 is TGTGCCAGCAGCTTAACTAGCGGACACAATGAGCAGTTCTTC.

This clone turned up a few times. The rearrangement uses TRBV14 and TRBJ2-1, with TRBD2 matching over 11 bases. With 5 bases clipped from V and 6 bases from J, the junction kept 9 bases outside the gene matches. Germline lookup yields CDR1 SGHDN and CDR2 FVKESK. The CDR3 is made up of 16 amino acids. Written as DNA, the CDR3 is TGTGCCAGCAGCATAGGGACTAGCGGTATTGGCAATGAGCAGTTCTTC. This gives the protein CASSIGTSGIGNEQFF. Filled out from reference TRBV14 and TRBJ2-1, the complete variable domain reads EAGVTQFPSHSVIEKGQTVTLRCDPISGHDNLYWYRRVMGKEIKFLLHFVKESKQDESGMPNNRFLAERTGGTYSTLKVQPAELEDSGVYFCASSIGTSGIGNEQFFGPGTRLTVL.

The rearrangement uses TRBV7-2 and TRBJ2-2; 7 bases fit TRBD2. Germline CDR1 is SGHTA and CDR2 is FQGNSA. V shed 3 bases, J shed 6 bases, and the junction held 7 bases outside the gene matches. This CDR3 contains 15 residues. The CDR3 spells CASSFLSGGAGELFF. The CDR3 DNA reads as TGTGCCAGCAGCTTCCTATCGGGAGGAGCCGGGGAGCTGTTTTTT.

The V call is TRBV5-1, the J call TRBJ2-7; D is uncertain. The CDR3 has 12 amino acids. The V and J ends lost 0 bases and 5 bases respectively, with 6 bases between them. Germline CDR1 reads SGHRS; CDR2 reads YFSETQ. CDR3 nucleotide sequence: TGCGCCAGCAGCTTGGTTCGAGACGAGCAGTACTTC. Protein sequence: CASSLVRDEQYF.

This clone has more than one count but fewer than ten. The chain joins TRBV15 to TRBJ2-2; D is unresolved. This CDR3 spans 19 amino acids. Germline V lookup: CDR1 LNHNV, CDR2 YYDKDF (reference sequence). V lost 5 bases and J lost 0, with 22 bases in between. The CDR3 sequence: CATSPHRQGSIANTGELFF. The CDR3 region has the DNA TGTGCCACCAGCCCACACAGACAAGGCTCAATCGCGAACACCGGGGAGCTGTTTTTT.

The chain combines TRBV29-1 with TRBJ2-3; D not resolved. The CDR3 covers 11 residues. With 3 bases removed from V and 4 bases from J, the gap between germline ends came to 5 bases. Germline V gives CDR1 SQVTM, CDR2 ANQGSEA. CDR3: CSVDVADTQYF. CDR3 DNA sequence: TGCAGCGTTGATGTGGCAGATACGCAGTATTTT.

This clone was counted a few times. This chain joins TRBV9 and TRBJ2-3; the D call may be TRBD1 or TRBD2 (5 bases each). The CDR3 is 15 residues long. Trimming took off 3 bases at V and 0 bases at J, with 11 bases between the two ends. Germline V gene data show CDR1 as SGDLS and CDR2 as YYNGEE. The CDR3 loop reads CASSAGTFSTDTQYF. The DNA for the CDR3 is TGTGCCAGCAGCGCCGGGACGTTTAGCACAGATACGCAGTATTTT.

This CDR3 is CAGQTGEAFF. The DNA of the CDR3 is TGTGCCGGCCAGACGGGTGAAGCTTTCTTT. V usage is TRBV30 and J usage is TRBJ1-1; D is ambiguous. V was shortened by 8 bases and J by 7 bases, with 11 bases between the two germline ends. The CDR3 covers 10 residues. From germline, CDR1 is GTSNPN and CDR2 SVGIG (reference sequence).

This CDR3 reads CASSNTGLLNEQFF. The CDR3 bases are TGTGCCAGCAGTAACACGGGACTTCTGAATGAGCAGTTCTTC. The chain uses TRBV6-5 and TRBJ2-1; D is perhaps TRBD2 (6 bases). Trimming shortened V by 5 bases and J by 7 bases, and 15 bases separated the two germline ends. CDR1 MNHEY and CDR2 SVGAGI come from the germline V gene. This CDR3 is 14 amino acids long.

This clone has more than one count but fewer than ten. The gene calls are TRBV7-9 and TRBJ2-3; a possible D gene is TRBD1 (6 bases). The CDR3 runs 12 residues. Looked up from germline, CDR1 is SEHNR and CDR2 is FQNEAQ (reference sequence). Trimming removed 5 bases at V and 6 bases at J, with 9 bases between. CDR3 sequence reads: CASSAQGDTQYF. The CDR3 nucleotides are TGTGCCAGCAGCGCTCAGGGGGATACGCAGTATTTT. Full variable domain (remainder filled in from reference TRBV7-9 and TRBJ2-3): DTGVSQNPRHKITKRGQNVTFRCDPISEHNRLYWYRQTLGQGPEFLTYFQNEAQLEKSRLLSDRFSAERPKGSFSTLEIQRTEQGDSAMYLCASSAQGDTQYFGPGTRLTVL.

The DNA for the CDR3 is TGTGCCAGCAGCTTGACTAGCGGGAGAACTGAGCAGTTCTTC. It yields the protein CASSLTSGRTEQFF. The chain carries TRBV7-9 and TRBJ2-1; 12 nucleotides match TRBD2. V was pared by 3 bases and J by 9 bases, with 3 bases of the junction left unmatched. The CDR3 sequence is 14 residues long. Per germline, CDR1 SEHNR and CDR2 FQNEAQ (reference sequence).

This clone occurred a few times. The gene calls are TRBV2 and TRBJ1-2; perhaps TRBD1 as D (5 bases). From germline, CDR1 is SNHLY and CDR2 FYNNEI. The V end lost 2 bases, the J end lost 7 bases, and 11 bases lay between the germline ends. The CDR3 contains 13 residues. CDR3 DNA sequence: TGTGCCAGCAGTGAATATAGGGGAGCTGGCTACACCTTC. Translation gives CASSEYRGAGYTF.

The CDR3 sequence: CASSFQADYEQYF. DNA for the CDR3: TGCGCCAGCAGCTTCCAAGCGGACTACGAGCAGTACTTC. V is TRBV5-1 and J is TRBJ2-7; D perhaps matches TRBD2 (5 bases). Germline V gene lookup returns CDR1 SGHRS and CDR2 YFSETQ. The V end was cut by 2 bases, the J end by 3 bases, with 9 bases between. This CDR3 is built from 13 residues. Combining the CDR3 with reference TRBV5-1 and TRBJ2-7 gives the whole variable domain KAGVTQTPRYLIKTRGQQVTLSCSPISGHRSVSWYQQTPGQGLQFLFEYFSETQRNKGNFPGRFSGRQFSNSRSEMNVSTLELGDSALYLCASSFQADYEQYFGPGTRLTVT.

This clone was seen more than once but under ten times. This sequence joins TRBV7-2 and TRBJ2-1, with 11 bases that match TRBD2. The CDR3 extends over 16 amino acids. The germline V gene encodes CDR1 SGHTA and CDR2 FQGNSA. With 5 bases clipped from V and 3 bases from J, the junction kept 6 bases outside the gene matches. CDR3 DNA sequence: TGTGCCAGCAGCGCCAGACTAGCGGGAAACTACAATGAGCAGTTCTTC. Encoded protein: CASSARLAGNYNEQFF. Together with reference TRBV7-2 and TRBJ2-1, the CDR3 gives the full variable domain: GAGVSQSPSNKVTEKGKDVELRCDPISGHTALYWYRQSLGQGLEFLIYFQGNSAPDKSGLPSDRFSAERTGGSVSTLTIQRTQQEDSAVYLCASSARLAGNYNEQFFGPGTRLTVL.

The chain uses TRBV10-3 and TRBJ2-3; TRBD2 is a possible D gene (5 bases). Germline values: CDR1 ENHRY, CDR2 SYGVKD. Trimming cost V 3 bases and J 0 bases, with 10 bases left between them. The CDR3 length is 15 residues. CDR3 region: CAISDLARSTDTQYF. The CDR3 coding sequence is TGTGCCATCAGTGACCTAGCTAGAAGCACAGATACGCAGTATTTT.

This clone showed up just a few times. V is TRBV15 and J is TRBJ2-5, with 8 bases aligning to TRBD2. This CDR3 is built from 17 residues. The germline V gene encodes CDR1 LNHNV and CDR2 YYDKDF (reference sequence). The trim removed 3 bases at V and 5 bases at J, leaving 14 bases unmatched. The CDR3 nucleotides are TGTGCCACCAGCAGCCCCGCGGGCGGGAGGAGGGTTGAGACCCAGTACTTC. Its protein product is CATSSPAGGRRVETQYF.

CDR3 bases: TGTGCCAGTAGCCGACCGGGACTAGCGGCGCGCACAGATACGCAGTATTTT. It is translated as CASSRPGLAARTDTQYF. The chain couples TRBV19 to TRBJ2-3; 11 nucleotides align to TRBD2. CDR1 and CDR2 from the germline V gene are LNHDA and SQIVND (reference sequence). The CDR3 sequence is 17 residues long. V trimming: 6 bases; J trimming: 1 base; junction bases outside the gene matches: 9.

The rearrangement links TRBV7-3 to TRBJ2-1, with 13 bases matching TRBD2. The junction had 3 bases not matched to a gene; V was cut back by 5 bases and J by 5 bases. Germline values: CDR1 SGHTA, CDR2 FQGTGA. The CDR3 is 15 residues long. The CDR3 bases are TGTGCCAGCAGCCGTGGGACTAGCGGGAACAATGAGCAGTTCTTC. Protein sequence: CASSRGTSGNNEQFF.

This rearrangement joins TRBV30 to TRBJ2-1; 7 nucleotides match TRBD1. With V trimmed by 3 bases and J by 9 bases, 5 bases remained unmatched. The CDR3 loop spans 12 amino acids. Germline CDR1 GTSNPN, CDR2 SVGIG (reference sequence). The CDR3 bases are TGTGCCTGGAGGACAGGGTGGGCTGAGCAGTTCTTC. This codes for CAWRTGWAEQFF.